One and the same sample provided the 15 T cell receptor beta chains below, sequenced in a study of PD-1 blockade in classical Hodgkin lymphoma. Each patient experienced a relapse that followed autologous stem cell transplantation, and brentuximab vedotin exposure varied. Negative selection with magnetic separation was used to purify CD4+ T cells from thawed PBMCs. The protocol was immunoSEQ multiplex PCR, while the TCRdb copy is restricted to in-frame clones and leaves out a portion. The top ten clones hold under 3% of a sample with approximately 6,800 clones, about 80% of them seen once. The source material was CD4+ T cells from blood, sampled at baseline. These receptors all stem from a human donor with classical Hodgkin lymphoma.

The chain carries TRBV19 and TRBJ2-1; 9 bases are a match to TRBD1. J lost 8 bases, V lost 4 bases, and 3 bases had no gene match. The V gene's germline CDR1 is LNHDA and CDR2 SQIVND (reference sequence). The CDR3 runs to 13 residues. CDR3 region: CASSTWDRDEQFF. The CDR3 nucleotides are TGTGCCAGTAGTACCTGGGACAGGGATGAGCAGTTCTTC.

This clone was detected a few times. V usage is TRBV11-2 and J usage is TRBJ1-1, with D possibly TRBD1 on 6 matching bases. The CDR3 sequence is 14 residues long. CDR1 and CDR2 (germline): SGHAT, FQNNGV. V shed 1 base and J shed 4 bases, with 10 bases lying between them. The CDR3 is CASSLVGAGTEAFF. For the CDR3, the DNA is TGTGCCAGCAGCTTAGTGGGGGCGGGCACTGAAGCTTTCTTT.

The sample holds one count of this clone. The chain recombines TRBV19 with TRBJ1-2, with a possible D match to TRBD1 (5 bases). With 7 bases removed from V and 4 bases from J, the gap between germline ends came to 7 bases. This CDR3 region has 11 residues. The germline V gene encodes CDR1 LNHDA and CDR2 SQIVND (reference sequence). CDR3 region: CASTRAYGYTF. In DNA, the CDR3 is TGTGCCAGTACCAGGGCCTATGGCTACACCTTC.

This clone was seen only a few times. This rearrangement joins TRBV10-2 to TRBJ2-7, with TRBD2 as a possible D gene (5 bases). V was clipped by 4 bases and J by 0 bases, with 16 bases between them. This CDR3 has 16 amino acids. Germline lookup yields CDR1 WSHSY and CDR2 SAAADI. CDR3 protein: CASSGLDFQSSYEQYF. The CDR3 bases are TGCGCCAGCAGTGGGTTGGACTTCCAAAGCTCCTACGAGCAGTACTTC.

This chain uses TRBV5-1 with TRBJ2-5; D is unresolved. Trimming removed 1 base at V and 2 bases at J, with 9 bases between. CDR1 and CDR2 from the germline V gene are SGHRS and YFSETQ. There are 14 residues in the CDR3. The CDR3 reads CASSLSPAQETQYF. The CDR3 coding sequence is TGCGCCAGCAGCTTGTCGCCAGCTCAAGAGACCCAGTACTTC.

This sequence joins TRBV25-1 and TRBJ2-6; D unclear. Germline CDR1 reads MGHDK; CDR2 reads SYGVNS. V lost 5 bases to trimming and J lost 2 bases, with 10 bases between them. This CDR3 contains 15 residues. The CDR3, as DNA: TGTGCCAGCAGTTTCCATCAGGCTGGGGCCAACGTCCTGACTTTC. Amino acid sequence: CASSFHQAGANVLTF.

V and J are TRBV10-1 and TRBJ1-6, with 10 nucleotides matching TRBD1. Germline lookup yields CDR1 WNHNN and CDR2 SYGVQD (reference sequence). Trimming cost V 6 bases and J 10 bases; bases outside gene matches: 6. The CDR3 totals 14 residues. The CDR3 nucleotides read TGCGCCAGCAGCGACAGGGGGCAGTGGTCACCCCTCCACTTT. Its protein product is CASSDRGQWSPLHF.

The chain employs TRBV6-4 and TRBJ1-3; D not certain. There are 15 residues in the CDR3. Between the trimmed V and J ends, which lost 6 bases and 2 bases, there was a span of 14 bases. In germline, CDR1 is MRHNA, CDR2 SNTAGT. CDR3 DNA sequence: TGTGCCAGCAGAGAAGAGGCCGGGCCTGGAAACACCATATATTTT. As protein: CASREEAGPGNTIYF.

This rearrangement joins TRBV21-1 to TRBJ2-5; TRBD2 reflects the table's D call only, with no check against the DNA. TRBV21-1 corresponds to a pseudogene. The CDR3 consists of 14 residues. CDR3 protein: CAFWRRSGAETQYF. CDR3 nucleotide sequence: TGTGCCTTTTGGAGGCGGTCTGGAGCAGAGACCCAGTACTTC.

The J gene is TRBJ2-7, the V gene TRBV6-1; unclear D gene. The CDR3 spans 17 residues. Germline CDR1 and CDR2: MNHNS and SASEGT. Trimming pared 1 base from V and 3 bases from J, leaving 19 bases between. The CDR3 here is CASSEVSGAFRVYEQYF. The CDR3, as DNA: TGTGCCAGCAGTGAAGTATCCGGCGCCTTTAGGGTCTACGAGCAGTACTTC.

The chain uses TRBV19 and TRBJ2-1; tentative D call: TRBD2 (6 bases). Germline V lookup: CDR1 LNHDA, CDR2 SQIVND (reference sequence). This CDR3 contains 14 residues. Trimming removed 8 bases from V and 2 bases from J, with 13 bases in between. The CDR3 DNA reads TGTGCCAGTGGAGCGACTAGAACCTACAATGAGCAGTTCTTC. It is translated as CASGATRTYNEQFF.

This chain joins TRBV30 and TRBJ1-2; D is possibly TRBD1 (5 bases). The germline gives CDR1 GTSNPN, CDR2 SVGIG (reference sequence). V was trimmed by 0 bases and J by 5 bases, leaving 19 bases between them. The CDR3 has 16 residues. CDR3 residues: CAWSVDRRGLGYGYTF. For the CDR3, the DNA is TGTGCCTGGAGTGTGGATAGAAGGGGACTGGGGTATGGCTACACCTTC.

The chain carries TRBV14 and TRBJ2-5, with D possibly matching TRBD1 (5 bases). The CDR3 has 14 residues. With 3 bases removed from V and 1 base from J, the gap between germline ends came to 9 bases. Per germline, CDR1 SGHDN and CDR2 FVKESK. In DNA, the CDR3 is TGTGCCAGCAGCCAGGGGCAGTTCCAAGAGACCCAGTACTTC. Residues: CASSQGQFQETQYF.

This clone has only a few counts. This sample includes further DNA sequences coding for the same CDR3. This sequence joins TRBV5-1 and TRBJ1-1; D remains ambiguous. Trimming shortened V by 0 bases and J by 0 bases, and 3 bases separated the two germline ends. From germline, CDR1 is SGHRS and CDR2 YFSETQ. The CDR3 runs 13 residues. CDR3 nucleotides: TGCGCCAGCAGCTTGGTGGTGAACACTGAAGCTTTCTTT. Translated, it gives CASSLVVNTEAFF.

The rearrangement joins TRBV6-5 to TRBJ2-7, with D hard to call. Germline assignment: CDR1 MNHEY and CDR2 SVGAGI. V shed 0 bases and J shed 3 bases, with 12 bases lying between them. The CDR3 sequence is 15 residues long. Here the CDR3 reads CASSYSSGNIYEQYF. The DNA of the CDR3 is TGTGCCAGCAGTTACTCGAGTGGGAACATCTACGAGCAGTACTTC.